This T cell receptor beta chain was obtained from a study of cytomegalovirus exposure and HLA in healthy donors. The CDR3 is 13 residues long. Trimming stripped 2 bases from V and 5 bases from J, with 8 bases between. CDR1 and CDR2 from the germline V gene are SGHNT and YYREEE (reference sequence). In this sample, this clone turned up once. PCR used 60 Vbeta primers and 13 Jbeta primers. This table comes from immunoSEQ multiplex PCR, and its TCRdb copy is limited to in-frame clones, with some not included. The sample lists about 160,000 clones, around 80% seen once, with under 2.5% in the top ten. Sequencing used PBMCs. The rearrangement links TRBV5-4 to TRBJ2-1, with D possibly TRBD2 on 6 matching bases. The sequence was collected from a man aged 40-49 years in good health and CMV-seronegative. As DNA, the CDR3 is TGTGCCAGCAGCTTAACGGGAGACAATGAGCAGTTCTTC. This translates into CASSLTGDNEQFF. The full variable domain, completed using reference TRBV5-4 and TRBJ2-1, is ETGVTQSPTHLIKTRGQQVTLRCSSQSGHNTVSWYQQALGQGPQFIFQYYREEENGRGNFPPRFSGLQFPNYSSELNVNALELDDSALYLCASSLTGDNEQFFGPGTRLTVL.